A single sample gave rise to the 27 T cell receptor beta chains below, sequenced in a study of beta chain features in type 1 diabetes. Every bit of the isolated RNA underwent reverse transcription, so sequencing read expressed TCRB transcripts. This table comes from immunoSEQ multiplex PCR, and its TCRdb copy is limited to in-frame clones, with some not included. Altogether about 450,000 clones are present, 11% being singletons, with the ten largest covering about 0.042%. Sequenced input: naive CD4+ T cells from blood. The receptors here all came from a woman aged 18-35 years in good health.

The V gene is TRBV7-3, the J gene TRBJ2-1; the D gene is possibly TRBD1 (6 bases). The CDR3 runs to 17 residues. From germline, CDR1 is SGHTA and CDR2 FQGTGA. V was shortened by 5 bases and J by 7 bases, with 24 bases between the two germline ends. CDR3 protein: CASSQLIRGAVGNEQFF. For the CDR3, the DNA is TGTGCCAGCAGCCAACTGATCAGGGGCGCCGTGGGGAATGAGCAGTTCTTC. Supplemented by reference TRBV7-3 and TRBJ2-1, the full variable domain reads GAGVSQTPSNKVTEKGKYVELRCDPISGHTALYWYRQSLGQGPEFLIYFQGTGAADDSGLPNDRFFAVRPEGSVSTLKIQRTERGDSAVYLCASSQLIRGAVGNEQFFGPGTRLTVL.

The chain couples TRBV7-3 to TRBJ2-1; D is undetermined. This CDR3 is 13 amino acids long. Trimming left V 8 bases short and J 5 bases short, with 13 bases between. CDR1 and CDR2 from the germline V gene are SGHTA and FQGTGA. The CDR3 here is CASSPSVDNEQFF. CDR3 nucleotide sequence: TGTGCCAGCTCCCCTTCGGTCGACAATGAGCAGTTCTTC. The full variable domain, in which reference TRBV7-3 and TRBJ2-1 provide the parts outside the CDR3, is GAGVSQTPSNKVTEKGKYVELRCDPISGHTALYWYRQSLGQGPEFLIYFQGTGAADDSGLPNDRFFAVRPEGSVSTLKIQRTERGDSAVYLCASSPSVDNEQFFGPGTRLTVL.

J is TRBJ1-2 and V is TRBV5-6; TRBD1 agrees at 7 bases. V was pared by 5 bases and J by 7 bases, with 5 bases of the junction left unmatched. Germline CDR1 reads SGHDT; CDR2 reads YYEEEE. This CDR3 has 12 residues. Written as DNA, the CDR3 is TGTGCCAGCAGACTGGGACAGCTTGGCTACACCTTC. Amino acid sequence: CASRLGQLGYTF.

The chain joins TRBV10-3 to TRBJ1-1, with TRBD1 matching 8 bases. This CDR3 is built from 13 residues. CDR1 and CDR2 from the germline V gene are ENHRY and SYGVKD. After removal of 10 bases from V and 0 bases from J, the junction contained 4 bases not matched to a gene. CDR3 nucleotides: TGTGCCAAACGACAGGGGATGAACACTGAAGCTTTCTTT. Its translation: CAKRQGMNTEAFF.

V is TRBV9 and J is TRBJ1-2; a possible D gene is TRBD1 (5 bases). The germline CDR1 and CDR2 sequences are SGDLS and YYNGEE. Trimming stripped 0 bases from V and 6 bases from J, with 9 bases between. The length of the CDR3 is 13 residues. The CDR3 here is CASSVAQGDGYTF. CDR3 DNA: TGTGCCAGCAGCGTAGCCCAGGGAGATGGCTACACCTTC.

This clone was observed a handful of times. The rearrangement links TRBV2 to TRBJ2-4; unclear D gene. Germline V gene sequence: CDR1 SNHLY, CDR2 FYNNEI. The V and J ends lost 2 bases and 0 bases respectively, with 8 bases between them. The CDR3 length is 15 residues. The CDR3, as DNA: TGTGCCAGCAGTGAAACGCAGATAGCCAAAAACATTCAGTACTTC. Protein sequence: CASSETQIAKNIQYF. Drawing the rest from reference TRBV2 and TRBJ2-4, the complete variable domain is EPEVTQTPSHQVTQMGQEVILRCVPISNHLYFYWYRQILGQKVEFLVSFYNNEISEKSEIFDDQFSVERPDGSNFTLKIRSTKLEDSAMYFCASSETQIAKNIQYFGAGTRLSVL.

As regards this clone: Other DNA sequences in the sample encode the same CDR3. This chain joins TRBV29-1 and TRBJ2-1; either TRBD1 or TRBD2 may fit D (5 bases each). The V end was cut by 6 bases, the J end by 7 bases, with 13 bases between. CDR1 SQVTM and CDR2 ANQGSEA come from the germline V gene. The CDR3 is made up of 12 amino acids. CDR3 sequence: CSVRGLANEQFF. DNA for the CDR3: TGCAGCGTGAGGGGTCTCGCGAATGAGCAGTTCTTC.

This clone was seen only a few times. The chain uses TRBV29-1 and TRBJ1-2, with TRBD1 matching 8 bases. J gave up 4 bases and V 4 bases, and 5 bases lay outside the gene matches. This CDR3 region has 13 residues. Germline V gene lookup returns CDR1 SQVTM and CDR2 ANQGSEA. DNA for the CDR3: TGCAGCGTTGTAACAGGGGGGAGCTATGGCTACACCTTC. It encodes CSVVTGGSYGYTF.

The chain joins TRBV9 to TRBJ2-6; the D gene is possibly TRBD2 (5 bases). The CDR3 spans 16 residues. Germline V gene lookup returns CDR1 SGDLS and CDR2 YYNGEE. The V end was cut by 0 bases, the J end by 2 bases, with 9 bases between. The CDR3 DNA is TGTGCCAGCAGCGTAGGGGGAGTTGCTGGGGCCAACGTCCTGACTTTC. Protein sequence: CASSVGGVAGANVLTF.

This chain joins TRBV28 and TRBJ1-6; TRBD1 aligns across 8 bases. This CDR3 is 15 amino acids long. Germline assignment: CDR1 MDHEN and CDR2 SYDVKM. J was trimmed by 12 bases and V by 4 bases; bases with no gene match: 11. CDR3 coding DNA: TGTGCCAGCAGTTATCTCCAGGGGGCCCCTGAACCCCTCCACTTT. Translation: CASSYLQGAPEPLHF.

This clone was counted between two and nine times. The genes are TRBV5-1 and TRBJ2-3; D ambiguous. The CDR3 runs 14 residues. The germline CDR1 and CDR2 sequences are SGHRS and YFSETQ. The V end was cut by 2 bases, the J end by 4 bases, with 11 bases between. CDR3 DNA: TGCGCCAGCAGCTTCCACAGACCCTCAGATACGCAGTATTTT. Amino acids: CASSFHRPSDTQYF.

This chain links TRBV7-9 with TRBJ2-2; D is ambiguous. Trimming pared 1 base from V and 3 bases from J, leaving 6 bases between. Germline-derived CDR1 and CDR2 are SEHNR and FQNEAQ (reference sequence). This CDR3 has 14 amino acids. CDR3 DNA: TGTGCCAGCAGCTTAGTCACGGACACCGGGGAGCTGTTTTTT. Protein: CASSLVTDTGELFF.

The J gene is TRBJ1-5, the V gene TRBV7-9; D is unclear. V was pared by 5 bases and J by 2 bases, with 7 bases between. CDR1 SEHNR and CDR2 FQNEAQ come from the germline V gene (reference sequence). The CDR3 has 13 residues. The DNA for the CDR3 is TGTGCCAGCAGCGTTAGTGGCAATCAGCCCCAGCATTTT. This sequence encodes CASSVSGNQPQHF.

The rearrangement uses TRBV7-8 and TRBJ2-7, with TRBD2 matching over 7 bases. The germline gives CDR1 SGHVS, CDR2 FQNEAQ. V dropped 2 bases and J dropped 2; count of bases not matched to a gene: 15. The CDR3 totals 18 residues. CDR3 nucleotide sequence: TGTGCCAGCAGCTTAACAAGAGGGCGGGAGCGACGAACCTACGAGCAGTACTTC. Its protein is CASSLTRGRERRTYEQYF.

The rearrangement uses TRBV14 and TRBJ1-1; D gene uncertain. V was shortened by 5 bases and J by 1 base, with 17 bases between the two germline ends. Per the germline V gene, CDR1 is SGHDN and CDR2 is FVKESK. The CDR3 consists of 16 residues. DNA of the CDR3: TGTGCCAGCAGCAGAGTCAAAGGGATTGGGAACACTGAAGCTTTCTTT. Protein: CASSRVKGIGNTEAFF.

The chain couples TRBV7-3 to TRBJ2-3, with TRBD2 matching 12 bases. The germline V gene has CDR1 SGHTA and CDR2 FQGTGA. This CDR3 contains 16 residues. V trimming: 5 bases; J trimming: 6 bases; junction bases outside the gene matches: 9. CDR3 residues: CASSLLAGGAQDTQYF. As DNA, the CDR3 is TGTGCCAGCAGCCTACTAGCGGGAGGAGCCCAGGATACGCAGTATTTT.

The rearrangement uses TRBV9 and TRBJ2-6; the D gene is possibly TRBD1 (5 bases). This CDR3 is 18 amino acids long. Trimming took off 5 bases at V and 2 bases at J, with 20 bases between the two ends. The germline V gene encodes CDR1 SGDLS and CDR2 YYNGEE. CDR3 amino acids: CASSPWGGPGAGANVLTF. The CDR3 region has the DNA TGTGCCAGCAGTCCCTGGGGCGGTCCTGGAGCTGGGGCCAACGTCCTGACTTTC.

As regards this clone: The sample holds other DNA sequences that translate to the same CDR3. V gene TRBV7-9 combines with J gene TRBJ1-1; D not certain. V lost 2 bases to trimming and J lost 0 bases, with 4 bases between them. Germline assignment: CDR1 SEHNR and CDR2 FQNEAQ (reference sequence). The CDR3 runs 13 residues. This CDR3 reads CASSLQLNTEAFF. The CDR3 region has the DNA TGTGCCAGCAGCTTACAATTGAACACTGAAGCTTTCTTT.

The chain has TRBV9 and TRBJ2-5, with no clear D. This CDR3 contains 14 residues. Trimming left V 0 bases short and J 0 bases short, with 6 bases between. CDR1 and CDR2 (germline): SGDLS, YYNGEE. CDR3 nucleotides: TGTGCCAGCAGCGTAGGACGGAACCAAGAGACCCAGTACTTC. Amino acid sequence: CASSVGRNQETQYF. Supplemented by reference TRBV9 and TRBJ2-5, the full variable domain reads DSGVTQTPKHLITATGQRVTLRCSPRSGDLSVYWYQQSLDQGLQFLIQYYNGEERAKGNILERFSAQQFPDLHSELNLSSLELGDSALYFCASSVGRNQETQYFGPGTRLLVL.

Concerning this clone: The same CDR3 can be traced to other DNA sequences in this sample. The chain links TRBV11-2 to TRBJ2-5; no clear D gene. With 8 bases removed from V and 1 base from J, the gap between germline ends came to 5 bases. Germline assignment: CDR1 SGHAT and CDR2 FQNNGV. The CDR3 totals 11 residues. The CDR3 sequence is CASSLQETQYF. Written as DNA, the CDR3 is TGTGCCAGCTCCCTCCAAGAGACCCAGTACTTC.

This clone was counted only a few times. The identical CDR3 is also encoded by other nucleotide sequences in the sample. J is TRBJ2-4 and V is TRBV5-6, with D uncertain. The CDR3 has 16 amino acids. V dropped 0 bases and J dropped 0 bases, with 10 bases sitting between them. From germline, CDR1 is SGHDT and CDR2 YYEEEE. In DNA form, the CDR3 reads TGTGCCAGCAGCTTGGCAGGTCCGCTAGCCAAAAACATTCAGTACTTC. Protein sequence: CASSLAGPLAKNIQYF.

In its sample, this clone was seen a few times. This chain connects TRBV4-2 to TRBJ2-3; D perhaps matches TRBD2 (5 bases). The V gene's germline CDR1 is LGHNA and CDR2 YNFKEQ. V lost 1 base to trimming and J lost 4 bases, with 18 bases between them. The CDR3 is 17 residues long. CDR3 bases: TGTGCCAGCAGCCAAGCGCCGGGCCCAGAGCGGTCAGATACGCAGTATTTT. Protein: CASSQAPGPERSDTQYF.

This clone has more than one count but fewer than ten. The CDR3 region has the DNA TGTGCCAGCAGCGTTGGACAGATATTAGAGACCCAGTACTTC. Encoded protein: CASSVGQILETQYF. This chain uses TRBV7-9 with TRBJ2-5; D might be TRBD1 (6 bases). V was clipped by 5 bases and J by 4 bases, with 14 bases between them. The CDR3 consists of 14 residues. Germline assignment: CDR1 SEHNR and CDR2 FQNEAQ (reference sequence).

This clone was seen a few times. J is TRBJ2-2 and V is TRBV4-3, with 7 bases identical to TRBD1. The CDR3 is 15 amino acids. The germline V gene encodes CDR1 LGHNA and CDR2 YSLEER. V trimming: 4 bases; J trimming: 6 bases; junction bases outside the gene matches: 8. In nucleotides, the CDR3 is TGCGCCAGCAGCCTGCGACAGGGTCGCGCCGGGGAGCTGTTTTTT. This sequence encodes CASSLRQGRAGELFF.

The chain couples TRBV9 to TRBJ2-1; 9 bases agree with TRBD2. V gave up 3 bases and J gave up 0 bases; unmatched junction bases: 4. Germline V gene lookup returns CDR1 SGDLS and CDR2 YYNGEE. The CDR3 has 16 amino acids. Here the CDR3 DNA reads TGTGCCAGCAGCGCTAGCGGGGCGAGCTCCTACAATGAGCAGTTCTTC. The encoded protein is CASSASGASSYNEQFF.

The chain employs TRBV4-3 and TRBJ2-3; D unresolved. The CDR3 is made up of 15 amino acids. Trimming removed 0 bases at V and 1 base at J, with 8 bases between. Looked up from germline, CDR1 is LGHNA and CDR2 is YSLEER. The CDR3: CASSQEARGTDTQYF. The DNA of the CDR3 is TGCGCCAGCAGCCAAGAAGCGAGAGGCACAGATACGCAGTATTTT.

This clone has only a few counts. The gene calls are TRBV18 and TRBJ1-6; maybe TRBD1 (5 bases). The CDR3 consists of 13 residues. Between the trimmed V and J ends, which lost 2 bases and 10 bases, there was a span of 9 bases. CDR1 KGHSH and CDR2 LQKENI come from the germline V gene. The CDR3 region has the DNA TGTGCCAGCTCACCAGGGGGTGGCTCACCCCTCCACTTT. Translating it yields CASSPGGGSPLHF.